The following is a TCR beta chain sequence with its context. The method was immunoSEQ multiplex PCR; TCRdb's version includes in-frame clones alone and lacks a portion of them. The repertoire holds tens of thousands of clones, with 90% to 95% as singletons. Samples were collected from each patient before treatment and during treatment. Each patient gave between 1 and 8 of them in total. These data come from a study of PD-L1 blockade in urothelial cancer. The CDR3 sequence is 13 residues long. V was clipped by 6 bases and J by 4 bases; unmatched bases: 0. Germline CDR1 MNHNS, CDR2 SASEGT. The V call is TRBV6-1, the J call TRBJ2-1, with TRBD2 matching 10 bases. Source: PBMCs, taken around atezolizumab (anti-PD-L1) treatment. The TCR originated in a man in his 60s with urothelial cancer. The CDR3 is CASRGLAYNEQFF. CDR3 in DNA: TGTGCCAGCAGGGGACTAGCGTACAATGAGCAGTTCTTC.